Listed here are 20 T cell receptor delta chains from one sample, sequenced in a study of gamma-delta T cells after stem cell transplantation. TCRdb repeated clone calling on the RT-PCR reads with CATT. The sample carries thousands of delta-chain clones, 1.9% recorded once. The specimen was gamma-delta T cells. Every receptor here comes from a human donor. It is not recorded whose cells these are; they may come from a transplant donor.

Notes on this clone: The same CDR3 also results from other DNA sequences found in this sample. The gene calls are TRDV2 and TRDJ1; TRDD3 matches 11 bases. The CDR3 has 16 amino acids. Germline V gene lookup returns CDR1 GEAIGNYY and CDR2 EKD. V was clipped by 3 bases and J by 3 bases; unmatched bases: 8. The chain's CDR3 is CACDSLGDTGPDKLIF. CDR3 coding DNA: TGTGCCTGTGACTCTCTGGGGGATACAGGACCCGATAAACTCATCTTT.

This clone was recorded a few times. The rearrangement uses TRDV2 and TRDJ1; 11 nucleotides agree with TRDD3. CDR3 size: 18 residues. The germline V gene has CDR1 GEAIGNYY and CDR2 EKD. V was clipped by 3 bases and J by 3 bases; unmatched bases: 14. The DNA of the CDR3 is TGTGCCTGTGACCCCGTCGGTGTGGTGGGGGATACGGCCGATAAACTCATCTTT. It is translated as CACDPVGVVGDTADKLIF.

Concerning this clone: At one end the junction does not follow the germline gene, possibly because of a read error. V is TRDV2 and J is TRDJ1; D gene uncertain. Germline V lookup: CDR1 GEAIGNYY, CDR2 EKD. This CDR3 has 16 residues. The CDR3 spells CARDTVGSPGTDKLIF. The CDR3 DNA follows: TGTGCCCGTGACACCGTAGGATCCCCAGGGACCGATAAACTCATCTTT.

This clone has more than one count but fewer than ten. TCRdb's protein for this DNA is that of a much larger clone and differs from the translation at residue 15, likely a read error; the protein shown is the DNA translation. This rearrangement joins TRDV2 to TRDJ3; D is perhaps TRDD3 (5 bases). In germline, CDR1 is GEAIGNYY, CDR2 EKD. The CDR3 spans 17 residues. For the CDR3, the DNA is TGTGCCTGTGACACCGTTCTTGACTCCTGGGACACCCGACAGATATTTTTC. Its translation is CACDTVLDSWDTRQIFF.

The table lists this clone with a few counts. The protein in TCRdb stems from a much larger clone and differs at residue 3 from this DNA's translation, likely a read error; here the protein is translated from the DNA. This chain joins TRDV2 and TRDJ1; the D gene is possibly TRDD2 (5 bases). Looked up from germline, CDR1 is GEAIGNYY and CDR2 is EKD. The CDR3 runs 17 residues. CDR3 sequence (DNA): TGTGCCAGTGACACCGTGGGCGACCCTTCTCCGGCCGATAAACTCATCTTT. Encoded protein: CASDTVGDPSPADKLIF.

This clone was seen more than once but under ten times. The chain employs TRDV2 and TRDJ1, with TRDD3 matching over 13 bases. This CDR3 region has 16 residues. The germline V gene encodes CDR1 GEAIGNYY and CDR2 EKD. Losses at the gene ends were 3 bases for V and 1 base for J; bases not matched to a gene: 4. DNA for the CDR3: TGTGCCTGTGACCCACTGGGGGATACGGGCACCGATAAACTCATCTTT. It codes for CACDPLGDTGTDKLIF.

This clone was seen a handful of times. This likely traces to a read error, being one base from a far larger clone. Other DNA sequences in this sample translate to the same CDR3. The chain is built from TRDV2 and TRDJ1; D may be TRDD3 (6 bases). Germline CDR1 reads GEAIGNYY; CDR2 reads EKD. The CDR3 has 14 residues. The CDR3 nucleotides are TGTGCCTGTGACATCTGGGGAGCCACCGATAAGCTCATCTTT. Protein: CACDIWGATDKLIF.

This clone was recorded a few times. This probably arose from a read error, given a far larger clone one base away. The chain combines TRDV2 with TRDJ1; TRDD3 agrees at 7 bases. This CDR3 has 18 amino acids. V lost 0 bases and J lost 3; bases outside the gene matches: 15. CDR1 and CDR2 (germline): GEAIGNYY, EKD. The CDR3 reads CACDTVAGGLQYADKLIF. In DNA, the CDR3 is TGTGCCTGTGACACCGTTGCTGGGGGGTTGCAATACGCCGATAAACTCATCTTT.

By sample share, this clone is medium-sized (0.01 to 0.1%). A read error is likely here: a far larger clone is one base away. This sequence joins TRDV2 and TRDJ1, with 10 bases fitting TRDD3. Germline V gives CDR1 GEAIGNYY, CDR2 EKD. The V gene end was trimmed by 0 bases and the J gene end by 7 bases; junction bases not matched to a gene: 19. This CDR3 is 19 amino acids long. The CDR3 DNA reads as TGTGCCTGTGACACCTTACTGGGGGATGCGCGCCCTTCAGGTGGTAAACTCATCTTT. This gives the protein CACDTLLGDARPSGGKLIF.

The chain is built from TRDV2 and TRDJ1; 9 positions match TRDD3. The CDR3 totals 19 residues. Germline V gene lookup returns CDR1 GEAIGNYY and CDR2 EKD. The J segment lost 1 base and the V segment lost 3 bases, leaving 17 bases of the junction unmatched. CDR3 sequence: CACDPLVLGDPGGTDKLIF. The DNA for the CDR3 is TGTGCCTGTGACCCGCTTGTCCTGGGGGATCCCGGGGGCACCGATAAACTCATCTTT.

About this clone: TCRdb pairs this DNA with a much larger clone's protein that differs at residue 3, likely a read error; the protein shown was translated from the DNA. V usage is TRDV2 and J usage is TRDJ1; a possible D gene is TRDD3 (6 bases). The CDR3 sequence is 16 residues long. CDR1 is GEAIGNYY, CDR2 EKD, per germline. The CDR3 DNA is TGTGCCAGTGACACCCTAGGGGGACCGTACACCGATAAACTCATCTTT. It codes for CASDTLGGPYTDKLIF.

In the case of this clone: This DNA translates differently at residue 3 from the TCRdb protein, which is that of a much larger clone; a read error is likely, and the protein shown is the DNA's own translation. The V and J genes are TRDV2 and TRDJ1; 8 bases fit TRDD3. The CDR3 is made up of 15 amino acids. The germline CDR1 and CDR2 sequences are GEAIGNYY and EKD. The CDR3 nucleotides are TGTGCCCGTGACAAACTCTGGGGGAACACCGATAAACTCATCTTT. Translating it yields CARDKLWGNTDKLIF.

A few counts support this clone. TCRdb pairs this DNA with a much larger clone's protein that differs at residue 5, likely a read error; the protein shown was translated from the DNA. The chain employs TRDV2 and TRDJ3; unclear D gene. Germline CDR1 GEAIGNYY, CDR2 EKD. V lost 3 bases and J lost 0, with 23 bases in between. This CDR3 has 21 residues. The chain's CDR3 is CACDAPEQGSFSSWDTRQMFF. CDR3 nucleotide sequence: TGTGCCTGTGACGCCCCGGAGCAGGGGTCGTTTAGCTCCTGGGACACCCGACAGATGTTTTTC.

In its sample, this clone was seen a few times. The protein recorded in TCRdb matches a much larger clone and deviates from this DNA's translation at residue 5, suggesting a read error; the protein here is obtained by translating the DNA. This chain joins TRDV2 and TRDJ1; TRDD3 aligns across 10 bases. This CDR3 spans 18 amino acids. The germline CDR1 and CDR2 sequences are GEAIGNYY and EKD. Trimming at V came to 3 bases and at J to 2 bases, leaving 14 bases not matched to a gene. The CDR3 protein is CACDAIEGDTLKTDKLIF. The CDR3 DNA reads TGTGCCTGTGACGCGATAGAGGGGGATACGCTAAAAACCGATAAACTCATCTTT.

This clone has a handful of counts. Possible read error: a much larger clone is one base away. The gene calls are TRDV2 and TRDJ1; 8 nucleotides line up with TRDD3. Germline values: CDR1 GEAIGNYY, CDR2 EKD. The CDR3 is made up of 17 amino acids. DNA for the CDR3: TGTGCCTGTGACAAGGTACCGGGGATACCTGTCACCGATAAACCCATCTTT. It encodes CACDKVPGIPVTDKPIF.

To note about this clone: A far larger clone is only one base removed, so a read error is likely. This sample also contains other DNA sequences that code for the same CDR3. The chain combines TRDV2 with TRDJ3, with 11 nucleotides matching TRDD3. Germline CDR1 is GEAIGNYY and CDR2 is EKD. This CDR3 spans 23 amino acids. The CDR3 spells CACDTLGRSGGYFGSWDTRQMFF. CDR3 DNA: TGTGCCTGTGACACCCTTGGACGCTCTGGGGGATACTTCGGCTCCTGGGACACCCGGCAGATGTTTTTC.

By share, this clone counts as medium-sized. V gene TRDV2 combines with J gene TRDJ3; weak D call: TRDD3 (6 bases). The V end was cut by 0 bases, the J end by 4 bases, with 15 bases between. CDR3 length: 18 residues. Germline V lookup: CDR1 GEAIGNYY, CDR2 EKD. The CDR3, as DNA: TGTGCCTGTGACACCGTTGGGGGTACGAGGTGGGACACCCGACAGATGTTTTTC. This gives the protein CACDTVGGTRWDTRQMFF.

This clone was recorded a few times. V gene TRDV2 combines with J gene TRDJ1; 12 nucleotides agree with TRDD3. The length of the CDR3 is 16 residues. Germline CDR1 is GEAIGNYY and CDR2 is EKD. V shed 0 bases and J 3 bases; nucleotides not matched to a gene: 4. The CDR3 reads CACDTVTGGYSDKLIF. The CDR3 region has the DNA TGTGCCTGTGACACCGTCACTGGGGGATACTCCGATAAACTCATCTTT.

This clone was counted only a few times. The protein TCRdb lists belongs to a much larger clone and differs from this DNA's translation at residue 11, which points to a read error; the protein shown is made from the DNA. Here the CDR3 DNA reads TGTGCCTGTGACACCGCCTCTCACCCCTGGAACACCCGACAGATGTTTTTC. This codes for CACDTASHPWNTRQMFF. The chain recombines TRDV2 with TRDJ3; no clear D. CDR3 length: 17 amino acids. Germline CDR1 GEAIGNYY, CDR2 EKD.

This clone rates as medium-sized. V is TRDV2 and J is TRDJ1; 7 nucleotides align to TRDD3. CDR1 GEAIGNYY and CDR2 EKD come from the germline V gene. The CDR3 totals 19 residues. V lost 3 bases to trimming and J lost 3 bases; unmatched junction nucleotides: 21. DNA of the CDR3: TGTGCCTGTGACGCTGTACTGGGGAATGCAGAGACTGGGGCCGATAAACTCATCTTT. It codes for CACDAVLGNAETGADKLIF.